Listed below are T cell receptor beta chains from one sample, sequenced in a study of molecular identifiers for immune sequencing clone quantification. TCRdb used MiXCR to reprocess the PCR reads, holding one entry per CDR3 protein. The data contain about 510,000 distinct CDR3 sequences, about 22% of them singletons. The specimen was naive CD8+ T cells from blood, with Jurkat cell RNA spiked in. These receptor sequences come from a human donor in good health. Some libraries in this study had Jurkat cell RNA spiked in. The CDR3 runs from the conserved cysteine through the conserved F or W. Fields, in order: D gene, V gene, J gene, clone size, CDR3 protein, CDR3 DNA. The D gene is left open where the match is weak. Expanded clones get a size class; other rows say once, few or many, or leave the size out.

d_gene: TRBD1; v_gene: TRBV19; j_gene: TRBJ1-5; abundance: few; CDR3aa: CASSMGSGGYQPQHF; CDR3nt: TGTGCCAGTAGTATGGGGTCAGGGGGGTATCAGCCCCAGCATTTT
d_gene: TRBD1; v_gene: TRBV2; j_gene: TRBJ2-5; abundance: many; CDR3aa: CAGQGDQETQYF; CDR3nt: TGTGCCGGTCAGGGGGACCAAGAGACCCAGTACTTC
d_gene: .; v_gene: TRBV28; j_gene: TRBJ2-3; abundance: many; CDR3aa: CASSSTVGLTDTQYF; CDR3nt: TGTGCCAGCAGTTCGACGGTGGGGCTCACAGATACGCAGTATTTT
d_gene: .; v_gene: TRBV27; j_gene: TRBJ1-1; abundance: few; CDR3aa: CASINPEKINTEAFF; CDR3nt: TGTGCCAGCATTAACCCCGAAAAAATCAACACTGAAGCTTTCTTT
d_gene: .; v_gene: TRBV7-8; j_gene: TRBJ1-1; abundance: few; CDR3aa: CASSTAPGNNRVTEALF; CDR3nt: TGTGCCAGCAGCACGGCCCCCGGCAACAACAGAGTCACTGAAGCTCTCTTT
d_gene: .; v_gene: TRBV20-1; j_gene: TRBJ1-1; abundance: few; CDR3aa: CSARDGGTGRAFF; CDR3nt: TGCAGTGCTAGAGATGGTGGCACAGGTCGTGCTTTCTTT
d_gene: .; v_gene: TRBV30; j_gene: TRBJ2-7; abundance: few; CDR3aa: CAWARGRGEYEQYF; CDR3nt: TGTGCCTGGGCACGGGGCAGAGGAGAATACGAGCAGTACTTC
d_gene: TRBD2; v_gene: TRBV6-6; j_gene: TRBJ2-3; abundance: many; CDR3aa: CASSKAGGLTDTQYF; CDR3nt: TGTGCCAGCAGTAAAGCGGGGGGGCTGACAGATACGCAGTATTTT
d_gene: TRBD1; v_gene: TRBV14; j_gene: TRBJ2-7; abundance: many; CDR3aa: CASSMTGNSYEQYF; CDR3nt: TGTGCCAGCAGCATGACAGGGAACTCCTACGAGCAGTACTTC
d_gene: .; v_gene: TRBV4-3; j_gene: TRBJ1-2; abundance: few; CDR3aa: CASSQDRFNYGYTF; CDR3nt: TGCGCCAGCAGCCAAGATCGGTTTAACTATGGCTACACCTTC
d_gene: .; v_gene: TRBV12-3/TRBV12-4; j_gene: TRBJ1-2; abundance: .; CDR3aa: CASSLRTVYGYTF; CDR3nt: TGTGCCAGCAGTTTGAGGACAGTCTATGGCTACACCTTC
d_gene: .; v_gene: TRBV9; j_gene: TRBJ2-2; abundance: many; CDR3aa: CASRKDTGELFF; CDR3nt: TGTGCCAGCAGGAAGGACACCGGGGAGCTGTTTTTT
d_gene: .; v_gene: TRBV20-1; j_gene: TRBJ2-7; abundance: .; CDR3aa: CSARDGVGSRDAPYEQYF; CDR3nt: TGCAGTGCTAGAGATGGGGTGGGTAGTCGGGATGCCCCCTACGAGCAGTACTTC
d_gene: .; v_gene: TRBV11-1; j_gene: TRBJ2-5; abundance: few; CDR3aa: CASSLGDRRNF; CDR3nt: TGTGCCAGCAGCTTAGGCGACAGGAGGAACTTC
d_gene: TRBD1; v_gene: TRBV4-3; j_gene: TRBJ2-7; abundance: many; CDR3aa: CASSQETGDEQYF; CDR3nt: TGCGCCAGCAGCCAAGAGACAGGGGACGAGCAGTACTTC
d_gene: .; v_gene: TRBV5-1; j_gene: TRBJ2-1; abundance: few; CDR3aa: CASSSAGTGGNEQFF; CDR3nt: TGCGCCAGCAGTTCCGCGGGGACTGGCGGCAATGAGCAGTTCTTC
d_gene: TRBD1; v_gene: TRBV29-1; j_gene: TRBJ2-5; abundance: many; CDR3aa: CSVEDFNRGQETQYF; CDR3nt: TGCAGCGTTGAAGATTTTAACAGGGGCCAAGAGACCCAGTACTTC
d_gene: .; v_gene: TRBV4-1; j_gene: TRBJ2-3; abundance: once; CDR3aa: CASSQEGQPLATDTQYF; CDR3nt: TGCGCCAGCAGCCAAGAAGGACAGCCCCTTGCGACAGATACGCAGTATTTT
d_gene: TRBD1; v_gene: TRBV27; j_gene: TRBJ1-1; abundance: .; CDR3aa: CASSETGNTEAFF; CDR3nt: TGTGCCAGCAGTGAGACAGGGAATACTGAAGCTTTCTTT
d_gene: .; v_gene: TRBV19; j_gene: TRBJ1-1; abundance: .; CDR3aa: CASSPYDTNTEAFF; CDR3nt: TGTGCCAGTAGTCCTTATGACACGAACACTGAAGCTTTCTTT
d_gene: TRBD1; v_gene: TRBV5-4; j_gene: TRBJ2-3; abundance: .; CDR3aa: CASSPETGASDTQYF; CDR3nt: TGTGCTAGCAGCCCGGAGACAGGGGCCTCGGATACGCAGTATTTT
d_gene: TRBD1; v_gene: TRBV2; j_gene: TRBJ1-4; abundance: .; CDR3aa: CASSEPPVEGGWINEKLFF; CDR3nt: TGTGCCAGCAGTGAACCTCCCGTTGAAGGGGGCTGGATTAATGAAAAACTGTTTTTT
d_gene: .; v_gene: TRBV12-5; j_gene: TRBJ2-1; abundance: many; CDR3aa: CASQPWGFDEQFF; CDR3nt: TGTGCTAGTCAACCATGGGGTTTTGATGAGCAGTTCTTC
d_gene: TRBD2; v_gene: TRBV7-2; j_gene: TRBJ2-1; abundance: many; CDR3aa: CASSRRGGSYNEQFF; CDR3nt: TGTGCCAGCAGTCGACGGGGGGGCTCCTACAATGAGCAGTTCTTC
d_gene: .; v_gene: TRBV7-6; j_gene: TRBJ2-7; abundance: once; CDR3aa: CASTSGTGYEQCF; CDR3nt: TGTGCCAGCACCTCAGGAACGGGGTACGAGCAGTGCTTC
d_gene: .; v_gene: TRBV5-6; j_gene: TRBJ2-7; abundance: .; CDR3aa: CASSREDTTYEQYF; CDR3nt: TGTGCCAGCAGCCGGGAAGACACAACCTACGAGCAGTACTTC
d_gene: .; v_gene: TRBV3-2; j_gene: TRBJ2-7; abundance: few; CDR3aa: CASSQEDKGDDEQYF; CDR3nt: TGTGCCAGCAGCCAAGAGGACAAAGGGGACGACGAGCAGTACTTC
d_gene: TRBD1; v_gene: TRBV7-7; j_gene: TRBJ2-5; abundance: few; CDR3aa: CASSLTGTGGETQYF; CDR3nt: TGTGCCAGCAGCTTAACCGGGACAGGGGGCGAGACCCAGTACTTC
d_gene: .; v_gene: TRBV7-9; j_gene: TRBJ1-1; abundance: .; CDR3aa: CASSPILNTEAFF; CDR3nt: TGTGCCAGCAGCCCTATTCTGAACACTGAAGCTTTCTTT
d_gene: TRBD1; v_gene: TRBV4-3; j_gene: TRBJ2-7; abundance: few; CDR3aa: CASSQTQGQGSYEQYF; CDR3nt: TGCGCCAGCAGCCAAACCCAGGGACAGGGGTCTTACGAGCAGTACTTC
d_gene: TRBD2; v_gene: TRBV7-9; j_gene: TRBJ2-1; abundance: .; CDR3aa: CASSHRLAGHNNNEQFF; CDR3nt: TGTGCCAGCAGCCATCGACTAGCGGGACACAATAACAATGAGCAGTTCTTC
d_gene: TRBD2; v_gene: TRBV6-6; j_gene: TRBJ2-7; abundance: few; CDR3aa: CASSYSSGGYYEQYF; CDR3nt: TGTGCCAGCAGTTACTCTAGCGGGGGCTACTACGAGCAGTACTTC
d_gene: TRBD1; v_gene: TRBV20-1; j_gene: TRBJ1-1; abundance: few; CDR3aa: CSARDLGTVDSEAFF; CDR3nt: TGCAGTGCTAGAGATCTTGGGACAGTCGATTCTGAAGCTTTCTTT
d_gene: .; v_gene: TRBV5-6; j_gene: TRBJ2-3; abundance: many; CDR3aa: CASSLIGSLADTQYF; CDR3nt: TGTGCCAGCAGCTTGATAGGGTCGTTGGCTGATACGCAGTATTTT
d_gene: .; v_gene: TRBV7-9; j_gene: TRBJ1-1; abundance: .; CDR3aa: CASSFFENTEAFF; CDR3nt: TGTGCCAGCAGCTTTTTTGAAAACACTGAAGCTTTCTTT
d_gene: .; v_gene: TRBV12-3/TRBV12-4; j_gene: TRBJ1-1; abundance: many; CDR3aa: CASSLSYTEAFF; CDR3nt: TGTGCCAGCAGTTTATCCTACACTGAAGCTTTCTTT
d_gene: TRBD1; v_gene: TRBV5-4; j_gene: TRBJ2-5; abundance: few; CDR3aa: CASSSTDRLQETQYF; CDR3nt: TGTGCCAGCAGCTCGACGGACAGGCTCCAAGAGACCCAGTACTTC
d_gene: TRBD1; v_gene: TRBV29-1; j_gene: TRBJ1-2; abundance: many; CDR3aa: CSVDDRGLYGYTF; CDR3nt: TGCAGCGTTGACGACAGGGGGCTTTATGGCTACACCTTC
d_gene: .; v_gene: TRBV20-1; j_gene: TRBJ1-1; abundance: many; CDR3aa: CSARLGVAEAFF; CDR3nt: TGCAGTGCTAGACTGGGGGTCGCTGAAGCTTTCTTT
d_gene: TRBD1; v_gene: TRBV10-3; j_gene: TRBJ1-1; abundance: few; CDR3aa: CAIRQGAPGTEAFF; CDR3nt: TGTGCCATCAGACAGGGGGCGCCGGGCACTGAAGCTTTCTTT
d_gene: .; v_gene: TRBV6-5; j_gene: TRBJ2-7; abundance: few; CDR3aa: CASSHRDLNSYEQYF; CDR3nt: TGTGCCAGCAGCCACAGGGACCTCAACTCCTACGAGCAGTACTTC